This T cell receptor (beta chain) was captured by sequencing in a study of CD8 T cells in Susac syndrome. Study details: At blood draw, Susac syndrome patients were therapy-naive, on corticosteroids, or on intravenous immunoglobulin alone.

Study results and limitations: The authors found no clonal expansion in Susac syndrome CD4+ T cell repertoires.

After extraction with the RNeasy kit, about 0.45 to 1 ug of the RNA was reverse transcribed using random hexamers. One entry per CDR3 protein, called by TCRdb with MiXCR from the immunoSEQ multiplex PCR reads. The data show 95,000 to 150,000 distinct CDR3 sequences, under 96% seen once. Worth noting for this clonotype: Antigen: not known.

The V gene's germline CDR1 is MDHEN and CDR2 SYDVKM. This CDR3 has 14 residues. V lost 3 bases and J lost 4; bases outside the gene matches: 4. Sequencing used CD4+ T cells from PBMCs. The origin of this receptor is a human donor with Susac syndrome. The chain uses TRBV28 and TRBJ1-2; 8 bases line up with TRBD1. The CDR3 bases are TGTGCCAGCAGTTTTTCGACAGGGGCCTATGGCTACACCTTC. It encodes CASSFSTGAYGYTF.